This entry is about one T cell receptor (beta chain). Its antigen remains undetermined. Base-call qualities are not available, and no considerably larger clone is one nucleotide away. This entry belongs to a study of blood T cell repertoires in COVID-19 (dated by TCRdb to about 2020). For context, the study as a whole: The collaborator samples originated in the United States, Italy and Spain and spanned the acute and convalescent phases of COVID-19. The prospective study material was composed of cDNA or gDNA derived from T cells, B-cell-depleted T cells, or PBMCs. Subjects who had been exposed to COVID-19, were actively infected with it, or had recovered from it provided the deeply sampled blood TCRbeta repertoires that made up the dataset. The repertoires were released in a freely available public database intended as a resource for research on the immune response to SARS-CoV-2. The samples were drawn from two sources: the first 160 participants of the ongoing ImmuneRACE study, and 1,000 to 1,500 subjects contributed by 6 global collaborators. Nearly every sample came with metadata listing a de-identified subject ID, COVID-19 status, age in years and sex. Where available, HLA class I and class II types were taken from metadata supplied by the sample provider and were not determined by assay-based typing.

One collaborating source in Seattle enrolled patients during active infection and followed them longitudinally through the course of disease. Whole blood was collected in K2EDTA tubes by collaborating institutions according to the institutions' own protocols. For TCRbeta analysis, collaborators shipped samples in one of three forms: frozen whole blood, isolated PBMCs, or DNA extracted from either of those sample types. Results the study describes overall, beyond this receptor: The quantity of clinical and demographic metadata differed by source and by participant and was supplied without curation.

TCRbeta CDR3 regions were amplified from genomic DNA by means of the immunoSEQ Assay, a bias-controlled multiplex PCR. On the authors' methods: The number of nucleated cells in each sample was estimated by amplification of reference gene primers within the assay. To quantify the absolute abundance of each unique TCRbeta CDR3 rearrangement, sequence reads were collapsed and filtered. For each sample, productive Simpson clonality was calculated as the square root of Simpson's diversity index over productive rearrangements. In TCRdb, the immuneACCESS table is reduced to in-frame sequences with V and J assigned. These tables do not hold every clone; where another copy was compared, an unresolved V gene accounts for under half, and the others remain unexplained. V and J calls and clone size come straight from that table; D and trimming were deduced from the DNA. The sample records 200,000 to 250,000 clones, about 85% of which are singletons. Of the sample, roughly 10% is held by the ten largest clones.

Sample: peripheral blood. This TCR was sampled from a woman aged 50 to 60 with COVID-19, enrolled during active disease.

In nucleotides, the sequence is TGCGCCAGCAGGGCCAGCTCTGGAAACACCATATATTTT. Translated, this gives CASRASSGNTIYF. The chain is made from TRBV10-2 and TRBJ1-3; the D gene assignment is ambiguous. V is pared back by 6 bases and J by 0 bases, with 6 bases lying between the germline termini. Based on the germline V gene, the CDR1 and CDR2 sequences are WSHSY and SAAADI. The CDR3 runs 13 amino acids, cysteine and phenylalanine included. Left in the record is the CDR3 DNA by itself, 39 bases read in frame from the first base.